This passage covers 9 T cell receptor beta chains from one sample sequenced in a study of blood T cell repertoires in COVID-19. Using immunoSEQ multiplex PCR, the repertoire was profiled, and TCRdb retains in-frame clones only, with some absent. This sample has roughly 130,000 clones, with approximately 84% found just once. Sequences were obtained from peripheral blood. Receptors were obtained from a man between 65 and 85 years old with acute or convalescent COVID-19.

The chain combines TRBV18 with TRBJ2-7; 7 bases match TRBD1. V was pared by 3 bases and J by 7 bases, with 12 bases of the junction left unmatched. The CDR3 contains 15 residues. The germline gives CDR1 KGHSH, CDR2 LQKENI. CDR3 region: CASSPRQGLPPEQYF. CDR3 sequence (DNA): TGTGCCAGCTCACCGCGACAGGGCTTGCCTCCGGAGCAGTACTTC.

This sequence joins TRBV18 and TRBJ1-5; 10 nucleotides match TRBD1. Germline-derived CDR1 and CDR2 are KGHSH and LQKENI. V was clipped by 5 bases and J by 6 bases; unmatched bases: 7. This CDR3 contains 15 residues. In DNA, the CDR3 is TGTGCCAGCTCAGAGGACAGGGGGAAAGGTCAGCCCCAGCATTTT. Its translation: CASSEDRGKGQPQHF.

This clone was seen at least ten times. CDR3 coding DNA: TGTGCCAGCAGCTATCGAGGCGGAAACACCATATATTTT. Its translation: CASSYRGGNTIYF. The rearrangement joins TRBV7-9 to TRBJ1-3; D remains ambiguous. This CDR3 has 13 residues. The V gene lost 4 bases and the J gene lost 4 bases, with 8 bases spanning the gap. The germline V gene encodes CDR1 SEHNR and CDR2 FQNEAQ (reference sequence).

The chain employs TRBV7-3 and TRBJ1-5; TRBD1 matches at 11 bases. Unmatched junction bases numbered 8, after V lost 2 bases and J lost 5 bases. CDR3 length: 17 residues. Germline CDR1 reads SGHTA; CDR2 reads FQGTGA. CDR3 sequence reads: CASSLVWDRGRYQPQHF. CDR3 sequence (DNA): TGTGCCAGCAGCTTAGTCTGGGACAGGGGGAGGTATCAGCCCCAGCATTTT.

The chain combines TRBV19 with TRBJ1-5; 7 bases agree with TRBD1. CDR1 is LNHDA, CDR2 SQIVND, per germline (reference sequence). The trim removed 1 base at V and 7 bases at J, leaving 10 bases unmatched. This CDR3 region has 16 residues. The CDR3: CASSIAMRGRFQPQHF. The CDR3 nucleotides read TGTGCCAGTAGTATAGCTATGAGGGGGCGATTCCAGCCCCAGCATTTT.

The gene calls are TRBV5-1 and TRBJ2-1, with TRBD2 matching over 12 bases. After removal of 2 bases from V and 9 bases from J, the junction contained 12 bases not matched to a gene. The germline CDR1 and CDR2 sequences are SGHRS and YFSETQ. The CDR3 loop spans 17 amino acids. The CDR3 protein is CASSFSPSGGARSEQFF. The CDR3 DNA follows: TGCGCCAGCAGCTTCTCTCCTAGCGGGGGGGCCAGGAGTGAGCAGTTCTTC.

This clone was recorded once. The chain is built from TRBV28 and TRBJ1-5, with D hard to call. V shed 3 bases and J shed 4 bases, with 13 bases lying between them. CDR3 length equals 15 residues. Per the germline V gene, CDR1 is MDHEN and CDR2 is SYDVKM. CDR3 in amino acids: CASSLGSRGNQPQHF. In nucleotides, the CDR3 is TGTGCCAGCAGTTTGGGCAGCCGGGGAAATCAGCCCCAGCATTTT.

The genes are TRBV27 and TRBJ2-7, with D tentatively TRBD1 (7 bases). This CDR3 comprises 15 residues. Germline V gene data show CDR1 as MNHEY and CDR2 as SMNVEV (reference sequence). Trimming pared 3 bases from V and 6 bases from J, leaving 18 bases between. The CDR3 loop reads CASSFAQGGRAEQYF. CDR3 coding DNA: TGTGCCAGCAGTTTTGCGCAGGGGGGTAGAGCCGAGCAGTACTTC.

This chain uses TRBV28 with TRBJ1-6, with TRBD1 as a possible D gene (6 bases). The CDR3 spans 14 residues. Germline V gene data show CDR1 as MDHEN and CDR2 as SYDVKM. V lost 5 bases and J 3 bases, leaving 8 bases between the germline ends. For the CDR3, the DNA is TGTGCCAGCAGTCGGACAGACTATAATTCACCCCTCCACTTT. This translates into CASSRTDYNSPLHF.